This T cell receptor beta chain was recovered during a study of cytomegalovirus exposure and HLA in healthy donors. Study observations and caveats: The finding came from a later analysis; first-cohort TCR clusters tended to co-occur in the roughly 120 validation repertoires. The CMV antigen specificity of a few CMV-associated chains was confirmed through in vitro analysis.

Germline CDR1 is MDHEN and CDR2 is SYDVKM. The junction had 1 base not matched to a gene; V was cut back by 2 bases and J by 4 bases. This CDR3 is built from 14 residues. Comments on this clone: Its matching antigen is unknown. Other DNA sequences in this sample translate to the same CDR3.

Here immunoSEQ multiplex PCR was the method, and the copy in TCRdb shows in-frame clones only, minus some. The sample includes 250,000 or so clones, around 89% of them seen just once. The sample was PBMCs. The origin of this receptor is a woman younger than 30 in good health and CMV-seronegative. This rearrangement joins TRBV28 to TRBJ2-3; TRBD1 aligns across 9 bases. CDR3 coding DNA: TGTGCCAGCAGTTTAGACAGGGGGGCAGATACGCAGTATTTT. Amino acids: CASSLDRGADTQYF.